This T cell receptor (beta chain) was captured by sequencing in a study of T cells in Graves' hyperthyroidism and ophthalmopathy. This CDR3 region has 14 residues. The germline V gene encodes CDR1 SGHNT and CDR2 YYREEE (reference sequence). Trimming removed 0 bases from V and 4 bases from J, with 10 bases in between. Study results and limitations: Blood also held most thyroid clonotypes expanded beyond 0.001. A model using 13 V-J features told ophthalmopathy apart from stable hyperthyroidism.

Ophthalmopathy cases scored 3 or more on the Clinical Activity Score and 4 or more on NOSPECS grade, with duration below 3 months. Each 10 ml fresh peripheral blood draw supplied the PBMCs. This clonotype came up a few times. Its antigen is as yet unknown. What was amplified from RNA transcripts were TCR beta CDR3 regions. HTBI primers were used for first-round RT-PCR of the TCR CDR3. TCRdb independently ran MiXCR on the multiplex PCR reads; one entry per CDR3 protein. The data hold approximately 530,000 distinct CDR3 sequences, with 15% to 20% observed a single time. The chain combines TRBV5-4 with TRBJ1-2; D is perhaps TRBD1 (6 bases). Sequenced input: blood. The receptor was derived from a man in his forties with Graves' ophthalmopathy. CDR3 nucleotide sequence: TGTGCCAGCAGCTTGGGCAGGGGTGGCTATGGCTACACCTTC. As protein: CASSLGRGGYGYTF.